Following are 32 T cell receptor beta chains from one sample sequenced in a study of beta chain features in type 1 diabetes. Antigens of these TCRs are unknown. Isolated RNA was reverse transcribed in full, so expressed TCRB transcripts were sequenced. Clones were read by immunoSEQ multiplex PCR, and TCRdb kept only the in-frame ones, dropping some. The sample carries 400,000 or so clones, 8.5% to 10% recorded once. Study-level points and caveats: TCRB CDR3s from Type 1 diabetes patients were moderately but significantly shorter in all four CD4+ subsets.

The sequenced sample was central memory CD4+ T cells from blood. These receptor sequences come from a man aged 25-45 years with type 1 diabetes.

This chain connects TRBV11-1 to TRBJ2-7, with 15 bases fitting TRBD2. The CDR3 loop spans 15 amino acids. CDR1 is SGHAT, CDR2 FQDESV, per germline (reference sequence). Trimming cost V 5 bases and J 7 bases; bases outside gene matches: 6. CDR3 coding DNA: TGTGCCAGCAGCGAGGGACTAGCGGGAGGTGAAGAGCAGTACTTC. This sequence encodes CASSEGLAGGEEQYF.

Many counts were recorded for this clone. The gene calls are TRBV5-4 and TRBJ2-1, with 9 bases identical to TRBD1. There are 13 residues in the CDR3. Per germline, CDR1 SGHNT and CDR2 YYREEE (reference sequence). Trimming took 4 bases from V and 8 from J; bases not matched to a gene: 4. The CDR3 loop reads CASSMTGGDEQFF. CDR3 in DNA: TGTGCCAGCAGCATGACAGGGGGGGATGAGCAGTTCTTC.

This clone was found a few times. V usage is TRBV9 and J usage is TRBJ1-1; D not resolved. Germline V gene lookup returns CDR1 SGDLS and CDR2 YYNGEE. Trimming took off 2 bases at V and 1 base at J, with 9 bases between the two ends. This CDR3 spans 14 amino acids. The CDR3 protein is CASSVAVANTEAFF. CDR3 nucleotide sequence: TGTGCCAGCAGCGTGGCAGTCGCGAACACTGAAGCTTTCTTT.

This clone has just a few counts. The J gene is TRBJ2-3, the V gene TRBV30, with TRBD2 identical over 7 bases. V shed 5 bases and J 1 base; nucleotides not matched to a gene: 18. The germline V gene encodes CDR1 GTSNPN and CDR2 SVGIG (reference sequence). CDR3 length: 18 amino acids. CDR3 sequence reads: CAWVREGGTLAGTDTQYF. CDR3 DNA sequence: TGTGCCTGGGTGAGAGAGGGAGGGACTCTGGCGGGCACAGATACGCAGTATTTT.

The chain has TRBV6-5 and TRBJ1-2, with TRBD1 as a possible D gene (5 bases). Germline V gene sequence: CDR1 MNHEY, CDR2 SVGAGI. V gave up 0 bases and J gave up 0 bases, with 5 bases separating them. The CDR3 runs 14 residues. For the CDR3, the DNA is TGTGCCAGCAGTTACTCCAGGGCTAACTATGGCTACACCTTC. Its protein product is CASSYSRANYGYTF.

Remarks on this clone: With a far larger clone one base away, a read error is the likely cause. This sample also contains other DNA sequences that code for the same CDR3. J is TRBJ1-2 and V is TRBV7-2; D unresolved. This CDR3 has 14 residues. Germline loops: CDR1 SGHTA, CDR2 FQGNSA. V lost 5 bases and J lost 5, with 15 bases in between. This CDR3 is CASSQDPVSYGYTF. Here the CDR3 DNA reads TGTGCCAGCAGCCAAGATCCAGTGTCATATGGCTACACCTTC.

This clone was seen a few times. The V gene is TRBV29-1, the J gene TRBJ2-1; D is unresolved. The V end was cut by 6 bases, the J end by 2 bases, with 5 bases between. The CDR3 has 11 amino acids. Per germline, CDR1 SQVTM and CDR2 ANQGSEA. CDR3: CSVDAYNEQFF. In DNA, the CDR3 is TGCAGCGTCGATGCCTACAATGAGCAGTTCTTC.

There are many counts of this clone. The J gene is TRBJ2-7, the V gene TRBV7-2; 9 bases agree with TRBD1. The CDR3 contains 18 residues. Trimming at V came to 4 bases and at J to 3 bases, leaving 16 bases not matched to a gene. CDR1 and CDR2 from the germline V gene are SGHTA and FQGNSA. The CDR3 loop is CASSSRTGAVVKLYEQYF. CDR3 in DNA: TGTGCCAGCAGCTCAAGGACAGGGGCTGTGGTTAAGCTCTACGAGCAGTACTTC.

This clone came up a few times. This chain uses TRBV28 with TRBJ2-1; 9 bases align to TRBD2. Germline V gives CDR1 MDHEN, CDR2 SYDVKM. V lost 2 bases and J lost 0; bases outside the gene matches: 8. The CDR3 spans 18 residues. For the CDR3, the DNA is TGTGCCAGCAGTTTAGGGGGAGCGGGAGGTTACTCCTACAATGAGCAGTTCTTC. Translating gives CASSLGGAGGYSYNEQFF.

In its sample, this clone was seen a few times. V and J are TRBV9 and TRBJ1-4; TRBD1 aligns across 8 bases. This CDR3 comprises 16 residues. Germline CDR1 is SGDLS and CDR2 is YYNGEE. The V and J ends lost 3 bases and 7 bases, in that order; junction bases with no gene match: 11. DNA for the CDR3: TGTGCCAGCAGCGCCACCGCCGGACAGGGTATTGAAAAACTGTTTTTT. It encodes CASSATAGQGIEKLFF. The full variable domain, its missing parts supplied by reference TRBV9 and TRBJ1-4, is DSGVTQTPKHLITATGQRVTLRCSPRSGDLSVYWYQQSLDQGLQFLIQYYNGEERAKGNILERFSAQQFPDLHSELNLSSLELGDSALYFCASSATAGQGIEKLFFGSGTQLSVL.

CDR3 loop: CASQTSGADTQYF. The CDR3 bases are TGTGCCAGCCAGACTAGCGGAGCAGATACGCAGTATTTT. This sequence joins TRBV28 and TRBJ2-3; 9 bases match TRBD2. The V segment lost 8 bases and the J segment 4 bases; nucleotides outside the gene matches: 4. The CDR3 has 13 residues. Germline V gene sequence: CDR1 MDHEN, CDR2 SYDVKM.

This clone was found a few times. The rearrangement links TRBV7-2 to TRBJ2-5; possibly TRBD2 for D (6 bases). Germline V lookup: CDR1 SGHTA, CDR2 FQGNSA. Trimming removed 0 bases at V and 5 bases at J, with 13 bases between. The CDR3 spans 15 residues. The CDR3 region is CASSLAAGSSETQYF. The CDR3 bases are TGTGCCAGCAGCTTAGCCGCGGGGTCCTCGGAGACCCAGTACTTC.

Only a few counts were recorded for this clone. The chain carries TRBV11-2 and TRBJ1-3; D is unclear. V was shortened by 3 bases and J by 0 bases, with 6 bases between the two germline ends. CDR3 length: 14 residues. CDR1 and CDR2 from the germline V gene are SGHAT and FQNNGV. CDR3 sequence (DNA): TGTGCCAGCAGCTTCAAGAGCTCTGGAAACACCATATATTTT. This sequence encodes CASSFKSSGNTIYF.

The chain combines TRBV27 with TRBJ2-7, with 11 bases matching TRBD1. Germline-derived CDR1 and CDR2 are MNHEY and SMNVEV (reference sequence). The CDR3 totals 15 residues. Trimming at V came to 6 bases and at J to 5 bases, leaving 9 bases not matched to a gene. This chain's CDR3 is CASRPSRTGGNEQYF. The CDR3 DNA follows: TGTGCCAGCAGGCCATCGAGGACAGGGGGCAACGAGCAGTACTTC.

The chain links TRBV9 to TRBJ2-2; 7 nucleotides line up with TRBD1. J gave up 4 bases and V 4 bases, and 7 bases lay outside the gene matches. The CDR3 runs 15 residues. Germline V gives CDR1 SGDLS, CDR2 YYNGEE. CDR3 sequence (DNA): TGTGCCAGCAGCTCGGGACAGAGCCCCACCGGGGAGCTGTTTTTT. Residues: CASSSGQSPTGELFF.

The J gene is TRBJ1-1, the V gene TRBV7-2; D not resolved. The CDR3 contains 14 residues. Germline-derived CDR1 and CDR2 are SGHTA and FQGNSA. The V gene lost 5 bases and the J gene lost 1 base, with 11 bases spanning the gap. The CDR3 spells CASSPVAGNTEAFF. CDR3 DNA: TGTGCCAGCAGCCCGGTTGCAGGGAACACTGAAGCTTTCTTT.

V and J are TRBV18 and TRBJ1-5; D ambiguous. V was pared by 3 bases and J by 6 bases, with 6 bases between. Germline values: CDR1 KGHSH, CDR2 LQKENI. The CDR3 spans 12 residues. This CDR3 is CASSPEGQPQHF. The DNA of the CDR3 is TGTGCCAGCTCACCGGAGGGTCAGCCCCAGCATTTT.

The chain recombines TRBV5-1 with TRBJ2-2, with D unclear. This CDR3 contains 12 residues. The ends were cut back, 2 bases at V and 2 bases at J, with 1 base in the middle. Looked up from germline, CDR1 is SGHRS and CDR2 is YFSETQ. CDR3 loop: CASSFNTGELFF. Written as DNA, the CDR3 is TGCGCCAGCAGCTTCAACACCGGGGAGCTGTTTTTT.

This clone was observed at least ten times. The gene calls are TRBV28 and TRBJ2-3, with TRBD1 as a possible D gene (6 bases). The CDR3 is 16 amino acids. V gave up 7 bases and J gave up 2 bases, with 19 bases separating them. Germline CDR1 and CDR2: MDHEN and SYDVKM. This CDR3 is CASTTPGTTYTDTQYF. CDR3 nucleotides: TGTGCCAGCACCACTCCCGGGACAACATACACAGATACGCAGTATTTT.

In DNA, the CDR3 is TGTGCCAGTAGTCCCGCGTCCAGGGGGACGTATGAGCAGTACTTC. Its translation: CASSPASRGTYEQYF. This chain uses TRBV19 with TRBJ2-7; 7 bases agree with TRBD1. CDR3 size: 15 residues. V was clipped by 5 bases and J by 7 bases; unmatched bases: 14. The germline CDR1 and CDR2 sequences are LNHDA and SQIVND (reference sequence).

The gene calls are TRBV6-1 and TRBJ2-4; 9 bases map to TRBD1. The germline CDR1 and CDR2 sequences are MNHNS and SASEGT. This CDR3 region has 16 residues. The V and J ends lost 6 bases and 2 bases, in that order; junction bases with no gene match: 8. CDR3 coding DNA: TGTGCCAGCAGCGAACAGGGGGCAACAACCAAAAACATTCAGTACTTC. Amino acids: CASSEQGATTKNIQYF.

V gene TRBV30 combines with J gene TRBJ2-5, with a possible D match to TRBD2 (5 bases). This CDR3 is 12 amino acids long. Germline CDR1 is GTSNPN and CDR2 is SVGIG (reference sequence). The V gene lost 8 bases and the J gene lost 7 bases, with 17 bases spanning the gap. CDR3 bases: TGTGCCAGCAGCTTCCCCCGGGGGACCCAGTACTTC. Its protein product is CASSFPRGTQYF.

This clone was counted only a few times. The V and J genes are TRBV6-4 and TRBJ2-1, with D possibly matching TRBD2 (6 bases). The CDR3 has 13 amino acids. V lost 3 bases, J lost 7 bases, and 10 bases lay in between. The germline CDR1 and CDR2 sequences are MRHNA and SNTAGT. The chain's CDR3 is CASSEGTSNEQFF. As DNA, the CDR3 is TGTGCCAGCAGTGAAGGGACTTCAAATGAGCAGTTCTTC.

This chain joins TRBV21-1 and TRBJ1-1. TRBV21-1 is given as a pseudogene. CDR3 size: 17 residues. CDR3 DNA sequence: TGTGCCAGCAGTAGTGTAGTAGGCTACACAATTCGCACTGAAGCTTTCTTT. As protein: CASSSVVGYTIRTEAFF.

This clone was observed many times. Other DNA variants within this sample encode the same CDR3. The rearrangement links TRBV2 to TRBJ2-3, with D possibly being TRBD1 (5 bases). The germline V and J ends were trimmed by 1 base and 0 bases, with 5 bases remaining between them. The CDR3 length is 14 residues. Germline CDR1 and CDR2: SNHLY and FYNNEI. Here the CDR3 DNA reads TGTGCCAGCAGTGAAGGACAGAGCACAGATACGCAGTATTTT. As protein: CASSEGQSTDTQYF.

The chain couples TRBV5-4 to TRBJ2-1; D could derive from TRBD1 or TRBD2 (6 bases each). The CDR3 has 15 residues. Per germline, CDR1 SGHNT and CDR2 YYREEE (reference sequence). Trimming pared 0 bases from V and 4 bases from J, leaving 11 bases between. CDR3 region: CASSLGGAKYNEQFF. The CDR3 DNA reads as TGTGCCAGCAGCTTGGGGGGGGCCAAATACAATGAGCAGTTCTTC.

The chain employs TRBV18 and TRBJ1-2; D is possibly TRBD1 (6 bases). The CDR3 spans 13 residues. From germline, CDR1 is KGHSH and CDR2 LQKENI. Between the trimmed V and J ends, which lost 5 bases and 4 bases, there was a span of 11 bases. The CDR3 DNA reads TGTGCCAGCTCAGCAGGGGAAAGCTATGGCTACACCTTC. Its protein product is CASSAGESYGYTF.

The rearrangement links TRBV2 to TRBJ1-5; no reliable D call. Trimming removed 11 bases at V and 5 bases at J, with 16 bases between. The germline V gene has CDR1 SNHLY and CDR2 FYNNEI. The CDR3 covers 13 residues. The CDR3 sequence: CAAGPFEDQPQHF. The CDR3 coding sequence is TGTGCCGCAGGTCCCTTTGAGGATCAGCCCCAGCATTTT.

The chain is built from TRBV2 and TRBJ1-5, with TRBD1 identical over 9 bases. The V and J ends lost 4 bases and 3 bases, in that order; junction bases with no gene match: 1. CDR1 is SNHLY and CDR2 is FYNNEI in the germline V gene. The CDR3 loop spans 14 amino acids. The CDR3 sequence is CASSGQGVNQPQHF. CDR3 nucleotides: TGTGCCAGCAGTGGACAGGGGGTCAATCAGCCCCAGCATTTT.

V gene TRBV6-1 combines with J gene TRBJ2-1, with a possible D match to TRBD2 (6 bases). The V and J ends lost 4 bases and 5 bases respectively, with 18 bases between them. The CDR3 length is 16 residues. Germline values: CDR1 MNHNS, CDR2 SASEGT. The CDR3 nucleotides read TGTGCCAGCAGTGCCCTATTACTTGCGGGAAACAATGAGCAGTTCTTC. Translating gives CASSALLLAGNNEQFF.

This clone was recorded many times. J is TRBJ1-1 and V is TRBV18; D is unclear. Germline assignment: CDR1 KGHSH and CDR2 LQKENI. The CDR3 has 11 residues. V dropped 3 bases and J dropped 10 bases, with 9 bases sitting between them. The CDR3 protein is CASSPGILAFF. CDR3 bases: TGTGCCAGCTCACCGGGGATATTAGCTTTCTTT.

The rearrangement uses TRBV28 and TRBJ1-5; possibly TRBD1 for D (5 bases). Germline V CDR1 and CDR2: MDHEN, SYDVKM. The V end was cut by 8 bases, the J end by 2 bases, with 16 bases between. There are 15 residues in the CDR3. The CDR3 DNA sequence: TGTGCCAGCGCCCGACAAACGGGGCGCAATCAGCCCCAGCATTTT. Protein product: CASARQTGRNQPQHF.